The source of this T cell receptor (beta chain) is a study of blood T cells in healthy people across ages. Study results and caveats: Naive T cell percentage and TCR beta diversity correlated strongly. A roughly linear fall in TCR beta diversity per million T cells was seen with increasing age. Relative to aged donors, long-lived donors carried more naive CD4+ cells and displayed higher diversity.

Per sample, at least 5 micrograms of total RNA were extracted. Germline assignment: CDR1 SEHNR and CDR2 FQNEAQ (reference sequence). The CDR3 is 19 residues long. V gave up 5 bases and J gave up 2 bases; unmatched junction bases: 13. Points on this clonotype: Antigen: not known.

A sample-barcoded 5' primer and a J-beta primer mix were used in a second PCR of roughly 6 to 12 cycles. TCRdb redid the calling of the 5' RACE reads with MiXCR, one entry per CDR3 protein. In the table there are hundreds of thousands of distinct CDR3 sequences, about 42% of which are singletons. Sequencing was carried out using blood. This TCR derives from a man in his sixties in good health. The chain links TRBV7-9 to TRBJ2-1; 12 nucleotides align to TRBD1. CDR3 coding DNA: TGTGCCAGCAGCCGAGGGGGACAGGGGGCCCTAAATCCCTACAATGAGCAGTTCTTC. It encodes CASSRGGQGALNPYNEQFF.